Following are 27 T cell receptor beta chains from one sample sequenced in a study of T cells after yellow fever vaccination. TCRdb passed the 5' RACE reads through MiXCR, listing each CDR3 protein once. The data show approximately 250,000 distinct CDR3 sequences, more than 3.5% seen once. The sample was PBMCs, taken 15 days after the yellow fever booster vaccination. The origin of the receptors is a man between 18 and 35 years old who received the YFV17D yellow fever vaccine.

This clonotype appeared many times. The chain is built from TRBV11-2 and TRBJ2-3; 8 bases agree with TRBD2. The CDR3 contains 14 residues. Trimming at V came to 1 base and at J to 8 bases, leaving 5 bases not matched to a gene. The germline V gene encodes CDR1 SGHAT and CDR2 FQNNGV. CDR3 bases: TGTGCCAGCAGCTTAGCGGGGGGGCCGGGTACGCAGTATTTT. Its translation is CASSLAGGPGTQYF.

This clonotype appeared many times. CDR3 DNA sequence: TGCGCCAGCAGCTTAGAGCCGAACACAGATACGCAGTATTTT. Translated, it gives CASSLEPNTDTQYF. The V and J genes are TRBV5-1 and TRBJ2-3; D is undetermined. Trimming stripped 2 bases from V and 2 bases from J, with 9 bases between. Germline values: CDR1 SGHRS, CDR2 YFSETQ. This CDR3 is 14 amino acids long.

A few counts support this clonotype. This chain connects TRBV5-1 to TRBJ2-1, with a weak D call TRBD2 (7 bases). V dropped 7 bases and J dropped 5 bases, with 19 bases sitting between them. CDR1 is SGHRS and CDR2 is YFSETQ in the germline V gene. The CDR3 is 15 residues long. In DNA form, the CDR3 reads TGCGCCAGCGGGACTGGCGGGGGCGCCGACAATGAGCAGTTCTTC. This sequence encodes CASGTGGGADNEQFF.

The genes are TRBV2 and TRBJ1-2; no clear D. The V gene lost 3 bases and the J gene lost 8 bases, with 13 bases spanning the gap. The CDR3 has 13 amino acids. Per germline, CDR1 SNHLY and CDR2 FYNNEI. DNA for the CDR3: TGTGCCAGCAGTGAGGCTCTAGACGGCGGCTACACCTTC. It specifies CASSEALDGGYTF.

This clonotype showed up many times. The chain recombines TRBV7-2 with TRBJ2-1, with 7 bases that match TRBD1. V lost 4 bases to trimming and J lost 4 bases; unmatched junction nucleotides: 4. Germline loops: CDR1 SGHTA, CDR2 FQGNSA. The CDR3 has 14 residues. In nucleotides, the CDR3 is TGTGCCAGCAGCTCATCGGGACAGTACAATGAGCAGTTCTTC. Amino acids: CASSSSGQYNEQFF. Full variable domain (remainder filled in from reference TRBV7-2 and TRBJ2-1): GAGVSQSPSNKVTEKGKDVELRCDPISGHTALYWYRQSLGQGLEFLIYFQGNSAPDKSGLPSDRFSAERTGGSVSTLTIQRTQQEDSAVYLCASSSSGQYNEQFFGPGTRLTVL.

This clonotype was seen at least ten times. The chain recombines TRBV5-1 with TRBJ2-5, with TRBD2 identical over 9 bases. Unmatched junction bases numbered 8, after V lost 3 bases and J lost 5 bases. The CDR3 runs to 15 residues. CDR1 is SGHRS, CDR2 YFSETQ, per germline. The CDR3 coding sequence is TGCGCCAGCAGCTCATCTAGCGGGAAGGGGGAGACCCAGTACTTC. This codes for CASSSSSGKGETQYF.

This clonotype was observed at least ten times. This chain connects TRBV6-4 to TRBJ2-2; D is undetermined. There are 13 residues in the CDR3. The germline V gene has CDR1 MRHNA and CDR2 SNTAGT. Trimming took 9 bases from V and 2 from J, leaving 10 bases between them. CDR3 sequence (DNA): TGTGCCAGTTCCGGGTCAAACACCGGGGAGCTGTTTTTT. Translation gives CASSGSNTGELFF.

This clonotype was picked up a small number of times. The genes are TRBV4-3 and TRBJ2-6; no definite D call. V dropped 1 base and J dropped 3 bases, with 13 bases sitting between them. The CDR3 is 17 amino acids. CDR1 is LGHNA, CDR2 YSLEER, per germline. DNA of the CDR3: TGCGCCAGCAGCCAAGTCAGTGGCTTTAGTGGGGCCAACGTCCTGACTTTC. Its protein is CASSQVSGFSGANVLTF.

This clonotype has ten or more counts. V usage is TRBV6-1 and J usage is TRBJ1-2, with D uncertain. The CDR3 runs to 13 residues. Germline CDR1 and CDR2: MNHNS and SASEGT. With 6 bases removed from V and 5 bases from J, the gap between germline ends came to 13 bases. The CDR3, as DNA: TGTGCCAGCAGCCCACCGGCCCCGTATGGCTACACCTTC. Amino acids: CASSPPAPYGYTF.

This clonotype was recorded at least ten times. This CDR3 reads CATSAGATQETQYF. The CDR3 nucleotides read TGTGCCACCAGTGCCGGGGCTACGCAAGAGACCCAGTACTTC. The V and J genes are TRBV24-1 and TRBJ2-5; the D gene could be TRBD1 or TRBD2 (5 bases each). CDR3 size: 14 residues. The V gene's germline CDR1 is KGHDR and CDR2 SFDVKD. V lost 5 bases, J lost 2 bases, and 11 bases lay in between.

The table lists this clonotype with many counts. This chain links TRBV6-2 or TRBV6-3 with TRBJ2-1, with 9 bases identical to TRBD2. V lost 2 bases, J lost 8 bases, and 13 bases stayed unmatched. The CDR3 is 17 amino acids. Germline V CDR1 and CDR2: MNHEY, SVGEGT. CDR3 nucleotide sequence: TGTGCCAGCAGTTACGCTAGCGGGGTACCGATTGGACATGAGCAGTTCTTC. It codes for CASSYASGVPIGHEQFF.

This clonotype was recorded at least ten times. J is TRBJ2-7 and V is TRBV6-5; no clear D. Germline CDR1 and CDR2: MNHEY and SVGAGI. V was cut by 0 bases and J by 6 bases, with 9 bases left in between. This CDR3 comprises 13 residues. CDR3 loop: CASSYSEGFEQYF. The CDR3 DNA sequence: TGTGCCAGCAGTTACTCGGAAGGGTTCGAGCAGTACTTC.

This clonotype was seen many times. The chain couples TRBV12-3 or TRBV12-4 to TRBJ2-4, with TRBD2 identical over 7 bases. The CDR3 sequence is 16 residues long. The junction had 8 bases not matched to a gene; V was cut back by 5 bases and J by 1 base. The CDR3 DNA is TGTGCCAGCAGTACGGGACTACCGCCGGCCAAAAACATTCAGTACTTC. It is translated as CASSTGLPPAKNIQYF.

This clonotype was observed at least ten times. V is TRBV7-6 and J is TRBJ1-1; D not resolved. The CDR3 is made up of 12 amino acids. V was trimmed by 0 bases and J by 7 bases, leaving 6 bases between them. CDR1 is SGHVS and CDR2 is FNYEAQ in the germline V gene. CDR3 in DNA: TGTGCCAGCAGCTTAGCGACGGATGAAGCTTTCTTT. The encoded protein is CASSLATDEAFF.

This clonotype was detected ten times or more. The CDR3 bases are TGTGCCAGCAGCTTTGGAGGGGGGTATGGCTACACCTTC. It encodes CASSFGGGYGYTF. The rearrangement links TRBV7-2 to TRBJ1-2; possibly TRBD1 for D (6 bases). The CDR3 is 13 amino acids. CDR1 SGHTA and CDR2 FQGNSA come from the germline V gene. V gave up 3 bases and J gave up 5 bases, with 10 bases separating them. The entire variable domain, with the rest obtained from reference TRBV7-2 and TRBJ1-2, is as follows: GAGVSQSPSNKVTEKGKDVELRCDPISGHTALYWYRQSLGQGLEFLIYFQGNSAPDKSGLPSDRFSAERTGGSVSTLTIQRTQQEDSAVYLCASSFGGGYGYTFGSGTRLTVV.

This clonotype was observed many times. This chain links TRBV5-6 with TRBJ2-4; possibly TRBD1 or TRBD2 for D (5 bases each). The CDR3 extends over 12 amino acids. Trimming removed 7 bases from V and 10 bases from J, with 15 bases in between. Per germline, CDR1 SGHDT and CDR2 YYEEEE. This chain's CDR3 is CASRGPRWIQYF. The CDR3, as DNA: TGTGCCAGCCGGGGCCCCCGTTGGATTCAGTACTTC.

This clonotype was counted between two and nine times. The chain recombines TRBV19 with TRBJ2-1, with D maybe TRBD1 (6 bases). The ends were cut back, 6 bases at V and 1 base at J, with 16 bases in the middle. The CDR3 spans 16 residues. The V gene's germline CDR1 is LNHDA and CDR2 SQIVND (reference sequence). The CDR3 region is CASSMTLRGSYNEQFF. The CDR3 DNA reads as TGTGCCAGTAGCATGACCCTCAGGGGATCCTACAATGAGCAGTTCTTC.

There are many counts of this clonotype. This rearrangement joins TRBV12-3 or TRBV12-4 to TRBJ2-7; maybe TRBD1 (6 bases). V shed 6 bases and J shed 2 bases, with 14 bases lying between them. There are 14 residues in the CDR3. The CDR3 reads CASRKDSWTYEQYF. In DNA, the CDR3 is TGTGCCAGCAGGAAGGACAGCTGGACCTACGAGCAGTACTTC.

The sample holds many counts of this clonotype. The chain employs TRBV6-5 and TRBJ2-7; 7 bases line up with TRBD1. The germline V gene encodes CDR1 MNHEY and CDR2 SVGAGI. V shed 4 bases, J shed 11 bases, and the junction held 14 bases outside the gene matches. The CDR3 is 14 residues long. CDR3 in DNA: TGTGCCAGCAGTTCCAGACAGGGCCATCCAGGAGAGTACTTC. Encoded protein: CASSSRQGHPGEYF.

This clonotype was found many times. The J gene is TRBJ1-2, the V gene TRBV7-2; D perhaps matches TRBD1 (6 bases). The length of the CDR3 is 17 residues. The germline V and J ends were trimmed by 3 bases and 6 bases, with 23 bases remaining between them. CDR1 and CDR2 from the germline V gene are SGHTA and FQGNSA. The CDR3 DNA sequence: TGTGCCAGCAGCTTCATTCTGCGGGGGCCAGGGTTGGATGGCTACACCTTC. Residues: CASSFILRGPGLDGYTF. Using reference TRBV7-2 and TRBJ1-2 for the parts outside the CDR3, the full variable domain is GAGVSQSPSNKVTEKGKDVELRCDPISGHTALYWYRQSLGQGLEFLIYFQGNSAPDKSGLPSDRFSAERTGGSVSTLTIQRTQQEDSAVYLCASSFILRGPGLDGYTFGSGTRLTVV.

The chain joins TRBV23-1 to TRBJ2-4; possible D gene TRBD2, 6 bases. TRBV23-1 is identified as an open reading frame with a role that is uncertain. CDR3 length equals 20 residues. V lost 0 bases and J lost 1, with 22 bases in between. In nucleotides, the CDR3 is TGCGCCAGCAGTCAATCTCTCTCGGTGCTATCGGGAGCGGCCAAAAACATTCAGTACTTC. Translation: CASSQSLSVLSGAAKNIQYF.

This clonotype was recorded at least ten times. The CDR3 loop reads CSALQGYNEQFF. CDR3 in DNA: TGCAGTGCTCTTCAGGGCTACAATGAGCAGTTCTTC. V usage is TRBV20-1 and J usage is TRBJ2-1; perhaps TRBD1 as D (5 bases). The CDR3 spans 12 residues. The germline CDR1 and CDR2 sequences are DFQATT and SNEGSKA (reference sequence). Trimming left V 5 bases short and J 3 bases short, with 8 bases between.

The V call is TRBV10-2, the J call TRBJ1-4; D gene unclear. The CDR3 sequence is 14 residues long. Germline CDR1 WSHSY, CDR2 SAAADI. V lost 4 bases to trimming and J lost 0 bases, with 6 bases between them. CDR3 coding DNA: TGCGCCAGCAGTGGGGGATCAACTAATGAAAAACTGTTTTTT. It encodes CASSGGSTNEKLFF.

This clonotype occurred many times. This chain joins TRBV7-2 and TRBJ2-7, with no clear D. The CDR3 is made up of 13 amino acids. V lost 5 bases and J lost 0, with 8 bases in between. Germline loops: CDR1 SGHTA, CDR2 FQGNSA. CDR3 nucleotide sequence: TGTGCCAGCAGCCCCTATCCCTCCTACGAGCAGTACGTC. Translating it yields CASSPYPSYEQYV.

This clonotype has ten or more counts. The V gene is TRBV7-9, the J gene TRBJ2-1, with D hard to call. Trimming removed 5 bases from V and 5 bases from J, with 7 bases in between. CDR3 length equals 12 residues. From germline, CDR1 is SEHNR and CDR2 FQNEAQ (reference sequence). The CDR3 sequence: CASSPLNNEQFF. The DNA for the CDR3 is TGTGCCAGCAGCCCCCTGAACAATGAGCAGTTCTTC.

This clonotype was seen ten or more times. The genes are TRBV12-3 or TRBV12-4 and TRBJ1-1; D gene unclear. Trimming left V 6 bases short and J 7 bases short, with 12 bases between. The length of the CDR3 is 12 residues. DNA of the CDR3: TGTGCCAGCAGGTATCCGGACCTTGAAGCTTTCTTT. Its translation: CASRYPDLEAFF.

This clonotype was observed at least ten times. The junction departs from germline at one end; a sequencing error may be responsible. The V and J genes are TRBV6-2 or TRBV6-3 and TRBJ2-1; 10 bases map to TRBD2. The CDR3 extends over 15 amino acids. The germline V gene has CDR1 MNHEY and CDR2 SVGEGT. In nucleotides, the CDR3 is TGTGCCAGCAGTTTAAGCGGGGGGGCCTATAATGAGCAGTTCTTC. This gives the protein CASSLSGGAYNEQFF.